The clone carrying this T cell receptor beta chain was detected many times. The antigen remains unidentified. The TCR library protocol attached unique molecular identifiers to the individual cDNA molecules. From the 5' RACE reads, TCRdb called clonotypes with MiXCR, one entry per CDR3 protein. The sample consists of around 28,000 distinct CDR3 sequences, under 6% of them appearing once. These data originate in a study of early T cells in non-severe SARS-CoV-2 infection. Across the whole study: The study sequenced bulk RNA from unsorted whole blood, with chains unpaired.

Study-wide points: Using VDJdb, the matching emphasized anti-spike CD8 responses while missing private and CD4 specificities.

Trimming cost V 5 bases and J 6 bases, with 14 bases left between them. The V gene's germline CDR1 is SGHAT and CDR2 FQNNGV. The CDR3 consists of 13 residues. The TCR was taken from an adult who was a healthcare worker with PCR-confirmed SARS-CoV-2 infection or an uninfected control (not recorded which). V gene TRBV11-2 combines with J gene TRBJ2-7; D is undetermined. Sequencing input: whole blood. Here the CDR3 reads CASSPPGPLEQYF. CDR3 in DNA: TGTGCCAGCAGCCCCCCGGGCCCTCTCGAGCAGTACTTC.